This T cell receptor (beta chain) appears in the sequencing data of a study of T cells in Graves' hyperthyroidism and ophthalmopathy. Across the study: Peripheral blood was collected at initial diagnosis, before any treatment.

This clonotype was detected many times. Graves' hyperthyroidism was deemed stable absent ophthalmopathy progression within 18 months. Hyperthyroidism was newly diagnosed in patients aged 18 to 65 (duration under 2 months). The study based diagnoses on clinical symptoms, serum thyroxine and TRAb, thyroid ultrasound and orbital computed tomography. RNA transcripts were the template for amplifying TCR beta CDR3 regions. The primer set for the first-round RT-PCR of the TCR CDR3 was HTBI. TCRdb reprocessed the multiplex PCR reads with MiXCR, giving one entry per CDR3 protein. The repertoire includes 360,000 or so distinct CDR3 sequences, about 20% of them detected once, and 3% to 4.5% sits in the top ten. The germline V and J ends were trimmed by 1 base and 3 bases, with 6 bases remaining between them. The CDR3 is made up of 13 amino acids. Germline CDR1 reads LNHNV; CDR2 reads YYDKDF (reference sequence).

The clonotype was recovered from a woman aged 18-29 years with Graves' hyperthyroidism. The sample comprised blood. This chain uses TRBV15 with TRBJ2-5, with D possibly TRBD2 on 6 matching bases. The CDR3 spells CATSRVAEETQYF. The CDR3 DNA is TGTGCCACCAGCAGAGTAGCGGAAGAGACCCAGTACTTC.